This T cell receptor (beta chain) was recorded in a study of TIL therapy for anti-PD-1-resistant metastatic lung cancer. On the study more broadly: By whole-exome sequencing, median non-synonymous tumor mutation burden was less than 1.6 mutations per megabase. Whole-study results and caveats: Treatment-naive, never-smoker and oncogene-addicted patients were overrepresented in this highly selected cohort. TIL clonotype persistence in blood showed no apparent association with response.

The immunoSEQ assay was v3. Libraries were prepared by immunoSEQ multiplex PCR; TCRdb keeps only in-frame clonotypes and omits some of them. The table lists 45,000 to 75,000 clones, roughly 87% of them singletons. As for this clone: Its antigen is unknown.

As for time point: pre-treatment sample, taken before nivolumab and TIL therapy. Patients were adults with stage 4 NSCLC. The V and J ends lost 0 bases and 5 bases respectively, with 12 bases between them. The CDR3 sequence is 15 residues long. Looked up from germline, CDR1 is MNHNS and CDR2 is SASEGT. The origin of this receptor is a person aged 25-80 years with non-small cell lung cancer. Specimen: blood, collected at baseline. The chain couples TRBV6-1 to TRBJ2-3, with D perhaps being TRBD1 or TRBD2 (5 bases each). The CDR3: CASSEAPGPQDTQYF. CDR3 DNA sequence: TGTGCCAGCAGTGAAGCTCCGGGACCCCAAGATACGCAGTATTTT.